These 22 T cell receptor beta chains originate from one sample sequenced in a study of cytomegalovirus exposure and HLA in healthy donors. The PCR ran on 60 Vbeta and 13 Jbeta primers. TCRdb's table, derived via immunoSEQ multiplex PCR, lists solely in-frame clones and lacks some. The sample lists tens of thousands of clones, 68% seen once, with under 20% in the top ten. The sequencing sample was made of PBMCs. These receptors originate from a man aged 35 to 55 in good health and CMV-seropositive.

This clone has more than one count but fewer than ten. The chain carries TRBV29-1 and TRBJ1-2; the D gene is possibly TRBD1 (5 bases). Germline-derived CDR1 and CDR2 are SQVTM and ANQGSEA. Trimming stripped 7 bases from V and 4 bases from J, with 13 bases between. The CDR3 loop spans 12 amino acids. CDR3 region: CSAADSAYGYTF. In DNA form, the CDR3 reads TGCAGCGCCGCAGACAGTGCCTATGGCTACACCTTC.

The chain recombines TRBV6-4 with TRBJ2-3, with unresolved D. Germline V gene sequence: CDR1 MRHNA, CDR2 SNTAGT. The CDR3 is made up of 15 amino acids. Deletions cut 0 bases from V and 7 bases from J, with 14 bases between. The CDR3 DNA reads TGTGCCAGCAGTGACTCGATAGCACCTCTCAATACGCAGTATTTT. It codes for CASSDSIAPLNTQYF.

This clone was counted only a few times. This chain links TRBV6-5 with TRBJ2-5; TRBD2 matches 11 bases. The CDR3 extends over 15 amino acids. Trimming removed 2 bases from V and 7 bases from J; junction bases left unmatched: 6. In germline, CDR1 is MNHEY, CDR2 SVGAGI. CDR3: CASSYGGTSGGTQYF. The CDR3 nucleotides are TGTGCCAGCAGTTACGGTGGGACTAGCGGTGGGACCCAGTACTTC.

This sequence joins TRBV5-4 and TRBJ2-3; TRBD2 matches 8 bases. V shed 9 bases, J shed 0 bases, and the junction held 6 bases outside the gene matches. CDR1 is SGHNT and CDR2 is YYREEE in the germline V gene (reference sequence). The CDR3 is 14 amino acids. In nucleotides, the CDR3 is TGTGCCATGTCGGGGGGGGGTAGCACAGATACGCAGTATTTT. Encoded protein: CAMSGGGSTDTQYF.

The chain employs TRBV5-1 and TRBJ2-7; D is possibly TRBD2 (6 bases). CDR3 length equals 14 residues. Trimming took off 0 bases at V and 6 bases at J, with 13 bases between the two ends. Per the germline V gene, CDR1 is SGHRS and CDR2 is YFSETQ. The CDR3 nucleotides are TGCGCCAGCAGCTTGGGGACGGGAGTAGGCGAGCAGTACTTC. Its translation is CASSLGTGVGEQYF.

The rearrangement uses TRBV9 and TRBJ1-2, with unresolved D. Germline values: CDR1 SGDLS, CDR2 YYNGEE. The CDR3 loop spans 17 amino acids. The V gene lost 1 base and the J gene lost 3 bases, with 19 bases spanning the gap. CDR3 sequence (DNA): TGTGCCAGCAGCGTATCCGGTAACCCGATTCCCTACTATGGCTACACCTTC. This codes for CASSVSGNPIPYYGYTF.

The rearrangement uses TRBV6-5 and TRBJ1-3, with unresolved D. The CDR3 runs 15 residues. Per germline, CDR1 MNHEY and CDR2 SVGAGI. Between the trimmed V and J ends, which lost 0 bases and 2 bases, there was a span of 8 bases. CDR3 region: CASSYSQSPGNTIYF. CDR3 in DNA: TGTGCCAGCAGTTACTCACAAAGTCCTGGAAACACCATATATTTT.

The V call is TRBV11-3, the J call TRBJ2-6; 7 bases map to TRBD1. The germline gives CDR1 SGHNT, CDR2 YENEEA. CDR3 length: 16 amino acids. With 5 bases clipped from V and 1 base from J, the junction kept 5 bases outside the gene matches. The CDR3 region is CASSRQGQSGANVLTF. The DNA for the CDR3 is TGTGCCAGCAGCAGACAGGGTCAATCTGGGGCCAACGTCCTGACTTTC.

The chain employs TRBV6-5 and TRBJ1-4; 8 bases are a match to TRBD1. The CDR3 contains 16 residues. V lost 2 bases to trimming and J lost 5 bases; unmatched junction nucleotides: 7. Germline V gives CDR1 MNHEY, CDR2 SVGAGI. CDR3 nucleotide sequence: TGTGCCAGCAGTTACGCCGGCGGGACAGGCAATGAAAAACTGTTTTTT. Its protein is CASSYAGGTGNEKLFF.

J is TRBJ1-3 and V is TRBV6-1, with TRBD1 as a possible D gene (5 bases). The CDR3 loop spans 13 amino acids. Germline V gene data show CDR1 as MNHNS and CDR2 as SASEGT. V lost 6 bases to trimming and J lost 3 bases, with 9 bases between them. Written as DNA, the CDR3 is TGTGCCAGCAGACGGGGACTTGGAAACACCATATATTTT. This translates into CASRRGLGNTIYF.

J is TRBJ2-6 and V is TRBV10-3; the D is unclear. Trimming left V 8 bases short and J 0 bases short, with 17 bases between. This CDR3 is 17 amino acids long. Germline values: CDR1 ENHRY, CDR2 SYGVKD. The CDR3 coding sequence is TGTGCCATCCTGCCCGACACTCTCTTCTCTGGGGCCAACGTCCTGACTTTC. Its translation: CAILPDTLFSGANVLTF.

The chain combines TRBV30 with TRBJ2-1; 7 bases are shared with TRBD2. J was trimmed by 9 bases and V by 2 bases; bases with no gene match: 7. Germline-derived CDR1 and CDR2 are GTSNPN and SVGIG (reference sequence). This CDR3 is 13 amino acids long. CDR3 coding DNA: TGTGCCTGGAGTAGCGGGACGGGTGGTGAGCAGTTCTTC. Translation: CAWSSGTGGEQFF.

The chain links TRBV30 to TRBJ1-6; 8 positions agree with TRBD1. This CDR3 has 16 amino acids. V gave up 4 bases and J gave up 0 bases; unmatched junction bases: 5. Germline V CDR1 and CDR2: GTSNPN, SVGIG (reference sequence). CDR3 DNA: TGTGCCTGGAACCGACAGGGGAGCTCCTATAATTCACCCCTCCACTTT. Its protein is CAWNRQGSSYNSPLHF.

This clone showed up just once. The genes are TRBV5-4 and TRBJ2-2; TRBD1 agrees at 9 bases. V lost 4 bases and J lost 1; bases outside the gene matches: 11. The CDR3 loop spans 18 amino acids. The germline gives CDR1 SGHNT, CDR2 YYREEE (reference sequence). The CDR3 loop reads CASSPRQGVALNTGELFF. The CDR3 DNA is TGTGCCAGCAGCCCCAGACAGGGGGTGGCATTGAACACCGGGGAGCTGTTTTTT.

This clone appeared a few times. The chain has TRBV5-1 and TRBJ1-1, with D perhaps TRBD1 (5 bases). CDR1 SGHRS and CDR2 YFSETQ come from the germline V gene. Trimming removed 3 bases from V and 3 bases from J, with 15 bases in between. The CDR3 spans 15 residues. The CDR3 sequence is CASSSSGGVYTEAFF. DNA for the CDR3: TGCGCCAGCAGCTCTAGTGGGGGGGTCTACACTGAAGCTTTCTTT.

In DNA, the CDR3 is TGTGCCAGTAGTATGGGGGGACCTGGAGGAAACACCATATATTTT. It encodes CASSMGGPGGNTIYF. The rearrangement links TRBV19 to TRBJ1-3, with a possible D match to TRBD1 (5 bases). CDR3 length equals 15 residues. Germline assignment: CDR1 LNHDA and CDR2 SQIVND (reference sequence). V lost 3 bases and J lost 4, with 13 bases in between.

CDR3 sequence reads: CASSLLGGPDTQYF. DNA of the CDR3: TGTGCCAGCAGCTTACTCGGGGGGCCAGATACGCAGTATTTT. The V and J genes are TRBV11-2 and TRBJ2-3; D might be TRBD2 (7 bases). CDR1 is SGHAT, CDR2 FQNNGV, per germline. Trimming shortened V by 2 bases and J by 4 bases, and 10 bases separated the two germline ends. CDR3 size: 14 residues.

CDR3: CASSYSGWRASYEQYF. In DNA form, the CDR3 reads TGCGCCAGCAGCTACAGCGGGTGGCGGGCCTCCTACGAGCAGTACTTC. The rearrangement links TRBV5-1 to TRBJ2-7; perhaps TRBD2 as D (6 bases). Trimming took 3 bases from V and 0 from J, leaving 16 bases between them. Germline V gene data show CDR1 as SGHRS and CDR2 as YFSETQ. The CDR3 spans 16 residues. Variable domain in full (rest from reference TRBV5-1 and TRBJ2-7): KAGVTQTPRYLIKTRGQQVTLSCSPISGHRSVSWYQQTPGQGLQFLFEYFSETQRNKGNFPGRFSGRQFSNSRSEMNVSTLELGDSALYLCASSYSGWRASYEQYFGPGTRLTVT.

By share, this clone counts as large. This sequence joins TRBV4-1 and TRBJ2-1; 7 bases fit TRBD1. In germline, CDR1 is MGHRA, CDR2 YSYEKL. V was clipped by 1 base and J by 0 bases; unmatched bases: 12. The CDR3 runs 19 residues. The CDR3 loop is CASSQGAGGPISSYNEQFF. The CDR3 coding sequence is TGCGCCAGCAGCCAAGGGGCAGGGGGACCTATTAGCTCCTACAATGAGCAGTTCTTC.

The V gene is TRBV6-6, the J gene TRBJ2-1, with 9 positions matching TRBD2. Germline CDR1 is MNHNY and CDR2 is SVGAGI (reference sequence). The CDR3 loop spans 14 amino acids. After removal of 0 bases from V and 8 bases from J, the junction contained 2 bases not matched to a gene. In DNA, the CDR3 is TGTGCCAGCAGTTACTCGCGGGGGGGCCATGAGCAGTTCTTC. It translates to CASSYSRGGHEQFF.

The rearrangement joins TRBV7-8 to TRBJ2-3; 12 bases map to TRBD2. The CDR3 has 16 amino acids. After removal of 5 bases from V and 6 bases from J, the junction contained 9 bases not matched to a gene. Germline V gene sequence: CDR1 SGHVS, CDR2 FQNEAQ. The CDR3 DNA reads as TGTGCCAGCAGCAGCGCACTAGCGGGAGGAACGGATACGCAGTATTTT. Encoded protein: CASSSALAGGTDTQYF.

The chain is built from TRBV4-2 and TRBJ1-6; TRBD1 might be the D (5 bases). The CDR3 totals 15 residues. V gave up 4 bases and J gave up 7 bases, with 14 bases separating them. CDR1 is LGHNA and CDR2 is YNFKEQ in the germline V gene. For the CDR3, the DNA is TGTGCCAGCAGCCTAGGGGTTTTGCCCAATTCACCCCTCCACTTT. It is translated as CASSLGVLPNSPLHF.